This is a list of T cell receptor beta chains from one sample in a study of blood T cell repertoires in COVID-19. The protocol was immunoSEQ multiplex PCR, while the TCRdb copy is restricted to in-frame clones and leaves out a portion. The sample shows about 130,000 clones, around 79% of them seen only once. The sample consisted of peripheral blood. The receptors were sampled from a woman between 65 and 79 years old with COVID-19, enrolled during active disease. CDR3s include the opening cysteine and the closing phenylalanine or tryptophan. D genes are given only for firm matches. The size of a clone is reported for some rows only, either as once, few or many, or as a class for expanded clones.

TRBD1	-	TRBJ2-3	TRBV3-1/TRBV3-2	TGTGCCAGCAGCCAGATGACAGGGATCGCAGATACGCAGTATTTT	CASSQMTGIADTQYF
-	-	TRBJ2-7	TRBV27	TGTGCCAGCACCTCGACTCGCTCCTACGAGCAGTACTTC	CASTSTRSYEQYF
-	once	TRBJ1-1	TRBV27	TGTGCCAGCAGTATCACACCGAACACTGAAGCTTTCTTT	CASSITPNTEAFF
-	-	TRBJ2-1	TRBV6-5	TGTGCCAGCAACCTCGAGCAGGGTGGGTACAATGAGCAGTTCTTC	CASNLEQGGYNEQFF
-	-	TRBJ1-2	TRBV9	TGTGCCAGCAGCGTAAGTCGGCAGGGTGAAAACTATGGCTACACCTTC	CASSVSRQGENYGYTF
TRBD1	-	TRBJ2-3	TRBV20-1	TGCAGTGCTAGTGGGCCCAGGACAGGGACAGATACGCAGTATTTT	CSASGPRTGTDTQYF
TRBD2	-	TRBJ2-3	TRBV7-9	TGTGCCAGCAGCGTGGGACTAGCGGGGGACACAGATACGCAGTATTTT	CASSVGLAGDTDTQYF
-	-	TRBJ2-3	TRBV7-2	TGTGCCAGCAGCCCCCCTAACGGCAGGGGAAGGGCAGATACGCAGTATTTT	CASSPPNGRGRADTQYF
TRBD1	-	TRBJ1-1	TRBV11-2	TGTGCCAGCAGCACCGGACAGGGGACTGAAGCTTTCTTT	CASSTGQGTEAFF
-	-	TRBJ2-3	TRBV5-1	TGCGCCAGCAGCGACGGGACTCCTAGCACAGATACGCAGTATTTT	CASSDGTPSTDTQYF
-	-	TRBJ1-2	TRBV30	TGTGCCTGGAGTGAGAGTAACTATGGCTACACCTTC	CAWSESNYGYTF
TRBD2	-	TRBJ2-2	TRBV6-5	TGTGCCAGGCTGCGGGAGCCGAACACCGGGGAGCTGTTTTTT	CARLREPNTGELFF
-	-	TRBJ1-2	TRBV28	TGTGCCAGCAGTTTGGCGGTTTTATATGGCTACACCTTC	CASSLAVLYGYTF
TRBD1	-	TRBJ1-2	TRBV6-1	TGTGCCAGCAGGGAAGGTACCGGGACAGTGTATGGCTACACCTTC	CASREGTGTVYGYTF
TRBD1	-	TRBJ1-6	TRBV11-2	TGTGCCAGCAGCTTAAGAGGGACAGGGGGGGGTAATTCACCCCTCCACTTT	CASSLRGTGGGNSPLHF
TRBD1	-	TRBJ1-2	TRBV6-5	TGTGCCAGCAGGCCGGACAGGGGTCATGGCTACACCTTC	CASRPDRGHGYTF
-	-	TRBJ1-1	TRBV30	TGTGCCTGGAGTTTAGGGGGAGGGGCTGAAGCTTTCTTT	CAWSLGGGAEAFF
-	-	TRBJ1-2	TRBV6-5	TGTGCTTCCACTATTTGGGAGTACTACACCTTC	CASTIWEYYTF
-	-	TRBJ1-2	TRBV30	TGTGCCTGGCACCCGGGGGGTGGCGGCTACACCTTC	CAWHPGGGGYTF
TRBD1	-	TRBJ1-5	TRBV2	TGTGCCAGCAGGGAGCACAGGGGGAGCAATCAGCCCCAGCATTTT	CASREHRGSNQPQHF
TRBD1	-	TRBJ1-6	TRBV11-1	TGTGCCAGCAGCCGCAACGGACAGGGTAACTCACCCCTCCACTTT	CASSRNGQGNSPLHF
TRBD1	-	TRBJ2-7	TRBV7-2	TGTGCCAGCAGCTCGGGGGACAGGGAGTCCAGCGAGCAGTACTTC	CASSSGDRESSEQYF
-	-	TRBJ1-5	TRBV2	TGTGCCAGCAGTGAAGGGGAGGTGGGTAGGAACAATCAGCCCCAGCATTTT	CASSEGEVGRNNQPQHF
TRBD2	-	TRBJ2-7	TRBV10-3	TGTGCCATCGGGGAGGCGGGGGGCCGGCGCGAGCAGTACTTC	CAIGEAGGRREQYF
TRBD2	-	TRBJ2-7	TRBV5-1	TGCGCCAGCAGCTTGGTGGCTAGCGGCTCCTACGAGCAGTACTTC	CASSLVASGSYEQYF
TRBD1	few	TRBJ1-2	TRBV3-1/TRBV3-2	TGTGCCAGCAGCAAAGGGGGCCCCTATGGCTACACCTTC	CASSKGGPYGYTF
TRBD1	once	TRBJ2-7	TRBV12-3/TRBV12-4	TGTGCCAGCAGTCGACAGGGGAGCGTGCAGTACTTC	CASSRQGSVQYF
-	-	TRBJ2-4	TRBV25-1	TGTGCCAGCAGCCCCAGGCGGGCTGAGTCCTCCAAAAACATTCAGTACTTC	CASSPRRAESSKNIQYF
TRBD1	-	TRBJ1-1	TRBV27	TGTGCCAGCAGTTTATTTGGGACAGGGGGCATGAACACTGAAGCTTTCTTT	CASSLFGTGGMNTEAFF
-	-	TRBJ2-5	TRBV5-4	TGTGCCATCGGACAAGGGGGGGCCGGGGAGACCCAGTACTTC	CAIGQGGAGETQYF
-	-	TRBJ1-1	TRBV16	TGTGCCAGCAGCCGGGGAGCAGGGGTGAGTGAAGCTTTCTTT	CASSRGAGVSEAFF
-	-	TRBJ2-3	TRBV2	TGTGCCAGCAGTGGGGCGCGGGGAGGCACAGATACGCAGTATTTT	CASSGARGGTDTQYF
TRBD1	-	TRBJ1-5	TRBV7-4	TGTGCCAGCAGCTACCCGGGACAGGGGGTTGAGAATCAGCCCCAGCATTTT	CASSYPGQGVENQPQHF
-	-	TRBJ1-1	TRBV6-5	TGTGCCAGCACCTGGGAGCGGAGTGAAGCTTTCTTT	CASTWERSEAFF
TRBD1	-	TRBJ1-5	TRBV5-4	TGTGCCAGCAGCTATGGCCCCGACAGGGGGAATCAGCCCCAGCATTTT	CASSYGPDRGNQPQHF
-	-	TRBJ2-7	TRBV6-1	TGTGCCAGCAGTGAGAGACAGACCCCCTACGAGCAGTACTTC	CASSERQTPYEQYF
-	-	TRBJ1-5	TRBV6-5	TGTGCCAGCGGGGCAGGTCAAGTTCAGCCCCAGCATTTT	CASGAGQVQPQHF
-	-	TRBJ2-1	TRBV28	TGTGCCAGCAGTTTGGCAGACAATGAGCAGTTCTTC	CASSLADNEQFF
-	once	TRBJ1-6	TRBV7-6	TGTGCCAGCAGCTTAATGGGCGTCTATAATTCACCCCTCCACTTT	CASSLMGVYNSPLHF
-	once	TRBJ1-2	TRBV7-6	TGTGCCAGCAGCCCGACAGGAAACTATGGCTACACCTTC	CASSPTGNYGYTF
TRBD1	-	TRBJ1-2	TRBV28	TGTGCCAGCAGCTTGACAGGGGGCAAGCTTAACTATGGCTACACCTTC	CASSLTGGKLNYGYTF
TRBD1	-	TRBJ1-1	TRBV5-1	TGCGCCAGCAGCGGACAGGGTTCGGTTGAAGCTTTCTTT	CASSGQGSVEAFF
-	-	TRBJ2-3	TRBV6-6	TGTGCCAGCACCAAAGGGACTGTAGGCGATACGCAGTATTTT	CASTKGTVGDTQYF
-	once	TRBJ2-5	TRBV5-1	TGCGCCAGCAGCGGCAGGGCTTTCCAAGAGACCCAGTACTTC	CASSGRAFQETQYF
-	-	TRBJ1-3	TRBV28	TGTGCCAGCAGTTTTGGGAGAATCTCTGGAAACACCATATATTTT	CASSFGRISGNTIYF
-	few	TRBJ2-1	TRBV5-4	TGTGCCAGCAGTTCGGCCGTTAGCAAAAGTAAGAATGAGCAGTTCTTC	CASSSAVSKSKNEQFF
-	-	TRBJ1-2	TRBV19	TGTGCCAGTAGGCGGACCGGGACTAACTATGGCTACACCTTC	CASRRTGTNYGYTF
-	-	TRBJ2-2	TRBV9	TGTGCCAGCAGCGTAGGTAACAGCCCGAACACCGGGGAGCTGTTTTTT	CASSVGNSPNTGELFF
-	-	TRBJ1-4	TRBV6-2/TRBV6-3	TGTGCCAGCAGTTACTCCCAGGGTGACCGCGATGAAAAACTGTTTTTT	CASSYSQGDRDEKLFF
-	-	TRBJ1-2	TRBV28	TGTGCCAGCACTCGGGGGGGGGATGGCTACACCTTC	CASTRGGDGYTF
-	-	TRBJ2-7	TRBV5-5	TGTGCCAGCAGCTCACAGAGTTCCCGCTCCTACGAGCAGTACTTC	CASSSQSSRSYEQYF
TRBD1	-	TRBJ1-1	TRBV7-9	TGTGCCAGCAGCTTAGACGGACAGGGGGCGCGGACTGAAGCTTTCTTT	CASSLDGQGARTEAFF
-	-	TRBJ2-3	TRBV24-1	TGTGCCACCAGGGACCAGACAGCTCAGGGTACGCAGTATTTT	CATRDQTAQGTQYF
-	-	TRBJ1-3	TRBV5-1	TGCGCCAGCAGCTTCGGACAACCCTCTGGAAACACCATATATTTT	CASSFGQPSGNTIYF